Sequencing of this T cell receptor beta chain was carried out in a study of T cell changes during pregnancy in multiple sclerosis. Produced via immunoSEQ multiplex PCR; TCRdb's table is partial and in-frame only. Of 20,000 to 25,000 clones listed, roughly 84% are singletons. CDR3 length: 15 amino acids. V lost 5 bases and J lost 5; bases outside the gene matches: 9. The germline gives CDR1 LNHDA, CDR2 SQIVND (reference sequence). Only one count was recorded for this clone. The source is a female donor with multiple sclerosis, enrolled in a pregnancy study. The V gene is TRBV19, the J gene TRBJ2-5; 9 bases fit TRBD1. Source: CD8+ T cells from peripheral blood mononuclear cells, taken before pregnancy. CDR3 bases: TGTGCCAGTAGTGACCCCGGGACAGGGACGGAGACCCAGTACTTC. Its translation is CASSDPGTGTETQYF.